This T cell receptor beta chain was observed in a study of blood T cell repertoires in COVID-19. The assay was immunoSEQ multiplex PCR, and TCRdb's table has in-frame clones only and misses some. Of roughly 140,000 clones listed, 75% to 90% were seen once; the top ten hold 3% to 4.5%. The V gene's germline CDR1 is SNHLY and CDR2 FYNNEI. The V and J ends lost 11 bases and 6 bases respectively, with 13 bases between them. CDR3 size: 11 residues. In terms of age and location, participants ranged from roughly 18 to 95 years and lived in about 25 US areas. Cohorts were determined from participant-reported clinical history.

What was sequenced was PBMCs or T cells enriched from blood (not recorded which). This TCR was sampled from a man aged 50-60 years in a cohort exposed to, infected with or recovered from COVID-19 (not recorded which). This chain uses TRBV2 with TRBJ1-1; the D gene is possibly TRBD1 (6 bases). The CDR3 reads CAGIKGAEAFF. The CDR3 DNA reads TGTGCCGGAATTAAGGGGGCTGAAGCTTTCTTT.